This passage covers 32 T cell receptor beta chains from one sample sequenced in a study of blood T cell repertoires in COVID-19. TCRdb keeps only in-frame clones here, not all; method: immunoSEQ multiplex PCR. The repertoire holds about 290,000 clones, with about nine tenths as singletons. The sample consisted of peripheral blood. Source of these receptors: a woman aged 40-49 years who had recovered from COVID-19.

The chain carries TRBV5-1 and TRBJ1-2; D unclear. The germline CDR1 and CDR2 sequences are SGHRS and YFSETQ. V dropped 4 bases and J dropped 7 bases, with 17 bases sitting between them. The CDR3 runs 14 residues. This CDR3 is CASSPLREGSGYTF. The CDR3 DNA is TGCGCCAGCAGCCCCTTGAGGGAGGGTAGTGGCTACACCTTC. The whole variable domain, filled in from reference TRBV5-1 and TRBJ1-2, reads KAGVTQTPRYLIKTRGQQVTLSCSPISGHRSVSWYQQTPGQGLQFLFEYFSETQRNKGNFPGRFSGRQFSNSRSEMNVSTLELGDSALYLCASSPLREGSGYTFGSGTRLTVV.

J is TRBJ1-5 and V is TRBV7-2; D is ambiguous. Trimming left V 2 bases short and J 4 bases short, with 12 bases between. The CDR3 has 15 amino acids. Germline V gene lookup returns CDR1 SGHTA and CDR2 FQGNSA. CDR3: CASSLNAQMNQPQHF. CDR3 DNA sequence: TGTGCCAGCAGCTTAAACGCACAGATGAATCAGCCCCAGCATTTT.

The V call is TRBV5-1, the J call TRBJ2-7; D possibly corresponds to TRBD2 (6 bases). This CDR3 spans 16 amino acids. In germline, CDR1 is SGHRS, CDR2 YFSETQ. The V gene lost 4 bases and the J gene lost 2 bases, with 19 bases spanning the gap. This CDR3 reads CASSASEVAGPYEQYF. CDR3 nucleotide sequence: TGCGCCAGCAGCGCCTCTGAGGTGGCGGGGCCCTACGAGCAGTACTTC.

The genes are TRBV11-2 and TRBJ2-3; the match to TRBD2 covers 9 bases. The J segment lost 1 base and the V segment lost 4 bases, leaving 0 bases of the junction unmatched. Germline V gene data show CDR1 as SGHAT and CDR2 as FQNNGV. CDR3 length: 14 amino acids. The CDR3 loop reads CASSSSGGTDTQYF. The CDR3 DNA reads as TGTGCCAGCAGCTCTAGCGGGGGCACAGATACGCAGTATTTT.

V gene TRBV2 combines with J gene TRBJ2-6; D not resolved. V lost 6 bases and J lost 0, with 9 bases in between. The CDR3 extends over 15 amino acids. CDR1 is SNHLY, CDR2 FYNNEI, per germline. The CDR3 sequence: CASRAQSSGANVLTF. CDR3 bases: TGTGCCAGCAGGGCACAGAGCTCTGGGGCCAACGTCCTGACTTTC.

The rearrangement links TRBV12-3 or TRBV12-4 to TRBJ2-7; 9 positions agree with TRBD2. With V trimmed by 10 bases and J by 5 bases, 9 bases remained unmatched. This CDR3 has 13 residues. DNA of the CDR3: TGTGCCACTAGCGGGACCCCTTCCCACGAGCAGTACTTC. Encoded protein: CATSGTPSHEQYF.

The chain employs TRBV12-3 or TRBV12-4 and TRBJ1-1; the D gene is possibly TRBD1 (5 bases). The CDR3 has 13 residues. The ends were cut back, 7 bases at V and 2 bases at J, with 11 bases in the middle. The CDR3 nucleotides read TGTGCCAGCACTTTCGGGGGAAACACTGAAGCTTTCTTT. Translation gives CASTFGGNTEAFF.

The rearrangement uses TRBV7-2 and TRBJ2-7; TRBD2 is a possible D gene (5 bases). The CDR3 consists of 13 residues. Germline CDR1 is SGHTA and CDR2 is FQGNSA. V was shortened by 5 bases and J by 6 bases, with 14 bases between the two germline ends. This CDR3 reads CASSQQIGVEQYF. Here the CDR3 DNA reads TGTGCCAGCAGCCAACAGATCGGGGTCGAGCAGTACTTC.

The CDR3 DNA reads as TGTGCCAGCAGTCGGGACAGCGGGAGCTCCTACAATGAGCAGTTCTTC. The encoded protein is CASSRDSGSSYNEQFF. The V and J genes are TRBV2 and TRBJ2-1; tentative D call: TRBD2 (8 bases). Trimming removed 5 bases from V and 0 bases from J, with 14 bases in between. Germline values: CDR1 SNHLY, CDR2 FYNNEI. This CDR3 is 16 amino acids long.

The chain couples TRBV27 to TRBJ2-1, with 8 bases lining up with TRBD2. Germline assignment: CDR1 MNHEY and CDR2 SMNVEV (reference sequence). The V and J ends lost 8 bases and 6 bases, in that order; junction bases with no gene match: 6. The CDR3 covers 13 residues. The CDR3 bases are TGTGCCAGCGCCCCCAGCGGGAGCAATGAGCAGTTCTTC. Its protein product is CASAPSGSNEQFF.

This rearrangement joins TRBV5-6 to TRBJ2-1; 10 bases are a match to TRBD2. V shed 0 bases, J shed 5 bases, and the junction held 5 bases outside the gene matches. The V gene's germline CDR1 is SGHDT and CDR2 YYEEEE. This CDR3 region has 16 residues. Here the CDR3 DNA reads TGTGCCAGCAGCTTGGCTGTAGCGGGAGGCCACAATGAGCAGTTCTTC. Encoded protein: CASSLAVAGGHNEQFF.

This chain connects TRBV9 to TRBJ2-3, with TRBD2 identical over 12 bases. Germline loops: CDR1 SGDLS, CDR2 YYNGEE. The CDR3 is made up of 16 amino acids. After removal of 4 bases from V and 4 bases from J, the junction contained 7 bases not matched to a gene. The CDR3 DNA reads TGTGCCAGCAGCCCGACTAGCGGGAGTCGTTCAGATACGCAGTATTTT. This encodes CASSPTSGSRSDTQYF.

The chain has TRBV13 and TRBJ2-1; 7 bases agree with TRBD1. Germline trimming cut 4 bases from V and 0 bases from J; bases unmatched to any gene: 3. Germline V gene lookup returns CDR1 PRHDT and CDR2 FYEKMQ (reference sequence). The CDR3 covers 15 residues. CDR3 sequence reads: CASSSGQSSYNEQFF. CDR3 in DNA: TGTGCCAGCAGCTCGGGACAGAGCTCCTACAATGAGCAGTTCTTC.

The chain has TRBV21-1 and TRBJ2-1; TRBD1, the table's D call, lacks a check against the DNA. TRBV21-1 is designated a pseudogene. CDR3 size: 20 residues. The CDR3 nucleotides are TGTGCCAGCAGCAAATGTCGAAGGGGGCGTACCCCGAGCTCCTACAATGAGCAGTTCTTC. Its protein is CASSKCRRGRTPSSYNEQFF.

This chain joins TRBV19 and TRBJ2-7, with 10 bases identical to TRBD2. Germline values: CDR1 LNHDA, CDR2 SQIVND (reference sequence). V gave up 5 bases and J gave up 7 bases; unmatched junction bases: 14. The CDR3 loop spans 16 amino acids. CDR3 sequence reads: CASSPPGLAGVGEQYF. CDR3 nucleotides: TGTGCCAGTAGTCCCCCCGGGCTAGCGGGAGTGGGGGAGCAGTACTTC. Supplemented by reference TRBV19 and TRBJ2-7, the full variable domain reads DGGITQSPKYLFRKEGQNVTLSCEQNLNHDAMYWYRQDPGQGLRLIYYSQIVNDFQKGDIAEGYSVSREKKESFPLTVTSAQKNPTAFYLCASSPPGLAGVGEQYFGPGTRLTVT.

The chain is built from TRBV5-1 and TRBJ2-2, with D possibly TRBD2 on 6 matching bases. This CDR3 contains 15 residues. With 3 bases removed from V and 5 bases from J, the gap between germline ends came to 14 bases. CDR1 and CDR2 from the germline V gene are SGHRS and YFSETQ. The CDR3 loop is CASSSRLGGTGELFF. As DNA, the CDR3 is TGCGCCAGCAGCTCGAGACTAGGAGGGACCGGGGAGCTGTTTTTT.

The DNA for the CDR3 is TGTGCCAGCAGACCCACTAGCGGGGCCGGCAATGAGCAGTTCTTC. Translated, it gives CASRPTSGAGNEQFF. This sequence joins TRBV6-5 and TRBJ2-1, with TRBD2 matching over 10 bases. This CDR3 is 15 amino acids long. The germline V gene encodes CDR1 MNHEY and CDR2 SVGAGI. Unmatched junction bases numbered 8, after V lost 6 bases and J lost 6 bases.

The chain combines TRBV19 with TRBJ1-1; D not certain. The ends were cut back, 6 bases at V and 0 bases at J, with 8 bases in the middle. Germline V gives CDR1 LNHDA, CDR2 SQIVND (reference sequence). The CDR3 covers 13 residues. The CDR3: CASRPTVNTEAFF. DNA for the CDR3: TGTGCCAGTAGACCCACAGTGAACACTGAAGCTTTCTTT.

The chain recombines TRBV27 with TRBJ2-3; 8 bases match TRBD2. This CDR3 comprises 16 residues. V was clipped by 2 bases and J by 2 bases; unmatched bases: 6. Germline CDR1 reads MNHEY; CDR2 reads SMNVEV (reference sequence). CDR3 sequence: CASSLPIAGLTDTQYF. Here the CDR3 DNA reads TGTGCCAGCAGTTTACCCATAGCGGGACTCACAGATACGCAGTATTTT.

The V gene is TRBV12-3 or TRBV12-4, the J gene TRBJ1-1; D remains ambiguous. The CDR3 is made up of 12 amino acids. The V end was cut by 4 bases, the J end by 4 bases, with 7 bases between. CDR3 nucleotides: TGTGCCAGCAGTTCCACGGTCACTGAAGCTTTCTTT. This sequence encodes CASSSTVTEAFF.

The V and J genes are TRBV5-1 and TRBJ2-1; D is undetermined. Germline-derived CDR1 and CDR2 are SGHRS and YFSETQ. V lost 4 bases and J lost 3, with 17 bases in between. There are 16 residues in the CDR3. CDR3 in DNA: TGCGCCAGCAGCCACGGTACCCCCGGCGGCTACAATGAGCAGTTCTTC. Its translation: CASSHGTPGGYNEQFF.

As DNA, the CDR3 is TGTGCCAGCAGTGCCGGACAGGACCCCACAGATACGCAGTATTTT. Its protein is CASSAGQDPTDTQYF. The chain carries TRBV28 and TRBJ2-3, with 7 bases lining up with TRBD1. The CDR3 loop spans 15 amino acids. Germline-derived CDR1 and CDR2 are MDHEN and SYDVKM. Trimming took 5 bases from V and 2 from J; bases not matched to a gene: 7. Based on the CDR3 plus reference TRBV28 and TRBJ2-3, the full variable domain is DVKVTQSSRYLVKRTGEKVFLECVQDMDHENMFWYRQDPGLGLRLIYFSYDVKMKEKGDIPEGYSVSREKKERFSLILESASTNQTSMYLCASSAGQDPTDTQYFGPGTRLTVL.

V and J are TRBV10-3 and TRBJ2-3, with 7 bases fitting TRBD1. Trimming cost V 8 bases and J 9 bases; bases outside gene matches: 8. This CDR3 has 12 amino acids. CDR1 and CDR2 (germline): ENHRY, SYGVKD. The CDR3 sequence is CAIRSEGQTQYF. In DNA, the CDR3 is TGTGCCATCCGGAGCGAGGGACAGACGCAGTATTTT.

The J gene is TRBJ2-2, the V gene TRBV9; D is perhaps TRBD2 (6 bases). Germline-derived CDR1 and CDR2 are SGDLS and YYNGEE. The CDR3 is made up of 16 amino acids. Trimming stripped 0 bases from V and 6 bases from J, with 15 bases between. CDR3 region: CASSVELAVEPGELFF. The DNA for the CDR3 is TGTGCCAGCAGCGTAGAGTTAGCGGTGGAACCCGGGGAGCTGTTTTTT.

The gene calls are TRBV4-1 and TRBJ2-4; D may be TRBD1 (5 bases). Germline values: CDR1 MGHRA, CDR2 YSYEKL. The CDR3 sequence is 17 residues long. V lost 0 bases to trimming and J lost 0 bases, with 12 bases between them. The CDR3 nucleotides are TGCGCCAGCAGCCAAGATCTAGACAGCCTAGCCAAAAACATTCAGTACTTC. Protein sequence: CASSQDLDSLAKNIQYF.

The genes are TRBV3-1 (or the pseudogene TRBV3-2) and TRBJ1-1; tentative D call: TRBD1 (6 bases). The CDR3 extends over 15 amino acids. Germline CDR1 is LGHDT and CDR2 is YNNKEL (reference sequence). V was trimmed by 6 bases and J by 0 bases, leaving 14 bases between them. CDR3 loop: CASSPGQPVNTEAFF. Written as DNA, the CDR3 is TGTGCCAGCAGTCCAGGACAGCCCGTGAACACTGAAGCTTTCTTT.

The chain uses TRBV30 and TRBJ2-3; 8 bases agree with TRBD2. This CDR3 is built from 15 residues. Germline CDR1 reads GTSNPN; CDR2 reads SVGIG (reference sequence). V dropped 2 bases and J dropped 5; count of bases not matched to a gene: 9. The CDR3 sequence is CAWSLSGGTGDTQYF. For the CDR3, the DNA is TGTGCCTGGAGTCTCTCGGGAGGGACGGGAGATACGCAGTATTTT.

The CDR3 spells CASRLGGGPRPQHF. The DNA for the CDR3 is TGTGCCAGCAGGTTAGGCGGGGGCCCTCGGCCCCAGCATTTT. This chain uses TRBV2 with TRBJ1-5; the D gene is possibly TRBD1 (6 bases). Per the germline V gene, CDR1 is SNHLY and CDR2 is FYNNEI. The CDR3 spans 14 residues. The germline V and J ends were trimmed by 6 bases and 9 bases, with 18 bases remaining between them. Based on the CDR3 plus reference TRBV2 and TRBJ1-5, the full variable domain is EPEVTQTPSHQVTQMGQEVILRCVPISNHLYFYWYRQILGQKVEFLVSFYNNEISEKSEIFDDQFSVERPDGSNFTLKIRSTKLEDSAMYFCASRLGGGPRPQHFGDGTRLSIL.

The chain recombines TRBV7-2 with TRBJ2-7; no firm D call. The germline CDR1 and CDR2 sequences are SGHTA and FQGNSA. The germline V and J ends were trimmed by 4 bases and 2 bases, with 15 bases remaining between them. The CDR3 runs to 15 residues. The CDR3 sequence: CASSSNGLQTYEQYF. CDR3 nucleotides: TGTGCCAGCAGCTCGAATGGCTTACAGACCTACGAGCAGTACTTC.

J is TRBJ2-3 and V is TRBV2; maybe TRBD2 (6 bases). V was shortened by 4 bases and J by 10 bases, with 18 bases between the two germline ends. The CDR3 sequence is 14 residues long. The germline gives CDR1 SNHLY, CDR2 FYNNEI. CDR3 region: CASSGGDPAGPQYF. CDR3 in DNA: TGTGCCAGCAGTGGGGGGGACCCCGCTGGGCCGCAGTATTTT. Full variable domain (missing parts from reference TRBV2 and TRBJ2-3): EPEVTQTPSHQVTQMGQEVILRCVPISNHLYFYWYRQILGQKVEFLVSFYNNEISEKSEIFDDQFSVERPDGSNFTLKIRSTKLEDSAMYFCASSGGDPAGPQYFGPGTRLTVL.

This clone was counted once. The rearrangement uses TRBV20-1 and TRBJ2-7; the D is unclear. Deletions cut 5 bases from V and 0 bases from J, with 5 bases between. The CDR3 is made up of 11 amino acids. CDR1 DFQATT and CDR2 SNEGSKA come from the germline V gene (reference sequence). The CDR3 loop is CSAFHSYEQYF. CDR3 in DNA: TGCAGTGCTTTCCACTCCTACGAGCAGTACTTC.

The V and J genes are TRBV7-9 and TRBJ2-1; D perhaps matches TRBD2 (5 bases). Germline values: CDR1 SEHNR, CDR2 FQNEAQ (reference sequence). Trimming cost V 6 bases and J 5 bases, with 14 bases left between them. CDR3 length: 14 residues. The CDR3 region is CASRDTRANNEQFF. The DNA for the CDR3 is TGTGCCAGCAGGGATACTAGGGCAAACAATGAGCAGTTCTTC. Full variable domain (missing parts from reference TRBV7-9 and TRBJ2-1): DTGVSQNPRHKITKRGQNVTFRCDPISEHNRLYWYRQTLGQGPEFLTYFQNEAQLEKSRLLSDRFSAERPKGSFSTLEIQRTEQGDSAMYLCASRDTRANNEQFFGPGTRLTVL.